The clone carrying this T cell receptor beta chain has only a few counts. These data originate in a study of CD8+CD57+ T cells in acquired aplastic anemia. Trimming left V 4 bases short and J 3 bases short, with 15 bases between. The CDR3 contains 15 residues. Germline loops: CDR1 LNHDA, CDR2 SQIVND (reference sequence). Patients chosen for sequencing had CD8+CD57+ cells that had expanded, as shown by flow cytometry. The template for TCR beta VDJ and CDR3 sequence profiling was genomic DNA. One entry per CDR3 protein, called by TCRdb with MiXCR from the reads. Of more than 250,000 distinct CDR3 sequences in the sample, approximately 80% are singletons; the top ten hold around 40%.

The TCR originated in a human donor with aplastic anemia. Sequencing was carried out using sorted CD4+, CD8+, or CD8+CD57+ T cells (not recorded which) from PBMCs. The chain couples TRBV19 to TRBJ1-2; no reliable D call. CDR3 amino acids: CASSTVTRTHYGYTF. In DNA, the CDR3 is TGTGCCAGTAGTACAGTGACGAGAACCCACTATGGCTACACCTTC.